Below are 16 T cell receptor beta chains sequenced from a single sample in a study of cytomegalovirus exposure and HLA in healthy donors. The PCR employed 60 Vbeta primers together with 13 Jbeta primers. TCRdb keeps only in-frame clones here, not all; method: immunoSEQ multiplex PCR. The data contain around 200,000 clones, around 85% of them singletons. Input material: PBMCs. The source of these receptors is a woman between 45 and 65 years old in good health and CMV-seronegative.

CDR3 nucleotides: TGTGCCAGCAGCTTAGCGGGGACTCGGAACACTGAAGCTTTCTTT. Amino acid sequence: CASSLAGTRNTEAFF. The rearrangement uses TRBV7-9 and TRBJ1-1; tentative D call: TRBD1 (5 bases). The CDR3 extends over 15 amino acids. The V gene's germline CDR1 is SEHNR and CDR2 FQNEAQ (reference sequence). Trimming left V 0 bases short and J 1 base short, with 9 bases between.

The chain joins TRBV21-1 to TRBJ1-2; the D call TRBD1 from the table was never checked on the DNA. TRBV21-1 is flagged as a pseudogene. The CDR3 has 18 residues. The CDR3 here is CASSFKEIHGHLNYGYTF. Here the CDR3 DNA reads TGTGCCAGCAGCTTCAAAGAAATCCACGGACACCTTAACTATGGCTACACCTTC.

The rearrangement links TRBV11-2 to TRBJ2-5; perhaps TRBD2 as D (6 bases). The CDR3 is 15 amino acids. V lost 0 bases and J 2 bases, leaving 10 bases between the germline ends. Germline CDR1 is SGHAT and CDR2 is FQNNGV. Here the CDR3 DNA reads TGTGCCAGCAGCTTAGAGCGGGGCCAACAAGAGACCCAGTACTTC. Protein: CASSLERGQQETQYF.

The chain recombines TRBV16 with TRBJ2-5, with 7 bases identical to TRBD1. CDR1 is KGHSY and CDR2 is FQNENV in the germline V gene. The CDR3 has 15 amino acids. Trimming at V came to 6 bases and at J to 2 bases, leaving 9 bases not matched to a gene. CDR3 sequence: CASSRASGQQETQYF. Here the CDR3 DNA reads TGTGCCAGCAGTCGAGCGTCGGGACAGCAAGAGACCCAGTACTTC. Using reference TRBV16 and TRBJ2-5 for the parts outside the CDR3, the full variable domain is GEEVAQTPKHLVRGEGQKAKLYCAPIKGHSYVFWYQQVLKNEFKFLISFQNENVFDETGMPKERFSAKCLPNSPCSLEIQATKLEDSAVYFCASSRASGQQETQYFGPGTRLLVL.

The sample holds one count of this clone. The CDR3 DNA is TGTGCCAGCAGCGTAGGTAAGGGGTACTACGAGCAGTACTTC. Translated, it gives CASSVGKGYYEQYF. This sequence joins TRBV9 and TRBJ2-7; the D gene is possibly TRBD1 (5 bases). The V gene lost 0 bases and the J gene lost 3 bases, with 10 bases spanning the gap. This CDR3 has 14 amino acids. CDR1 is SGDLS, CDR2 YYNGEE, per germline.

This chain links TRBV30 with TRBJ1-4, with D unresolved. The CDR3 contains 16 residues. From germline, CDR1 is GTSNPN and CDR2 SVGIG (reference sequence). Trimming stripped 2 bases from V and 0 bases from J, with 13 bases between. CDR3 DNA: TGTGCCTGGAGTATCAGGAGGTCCGCAACTAATGAAAAACTGTTTTTT. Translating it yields CAWSIRRSATNEKLFF.

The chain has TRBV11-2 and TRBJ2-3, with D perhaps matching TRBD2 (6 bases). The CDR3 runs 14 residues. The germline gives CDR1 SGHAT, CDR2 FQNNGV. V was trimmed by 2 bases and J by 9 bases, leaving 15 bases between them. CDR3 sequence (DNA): TGTGCCAGCAGCTTAAGTCTAGCGCGCCTGACGCAGTATTTT. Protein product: CASSLSLARLTQYF.

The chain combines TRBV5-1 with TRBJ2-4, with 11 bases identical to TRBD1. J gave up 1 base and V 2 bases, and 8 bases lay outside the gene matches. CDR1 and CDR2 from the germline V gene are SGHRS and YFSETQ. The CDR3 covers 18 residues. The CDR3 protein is CASSLRTGGEVAKNIQYF. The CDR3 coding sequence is TGCGCCAGCAGCTTAAGGACAGGGGGCGAAGTTGCCAAAAACATTCAGTACTTC.

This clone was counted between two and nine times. The CDR3 reads CARRLAGGYEQYF. The DNA of the CDR3 is TGTGCCAGAAGACTAGCGGGGGGTTACGAGCAGTACTTC. This chain links TRBV2 with TRBJ2-7, with 13 bases matching TRBD2. Per germline, CDR1 SNHLY and CDR2 FYNNEI. This CDR3 has 13 amino acids. The ends lost 9 bases at V and 4 bases at J; junction bases unmatched: 3.

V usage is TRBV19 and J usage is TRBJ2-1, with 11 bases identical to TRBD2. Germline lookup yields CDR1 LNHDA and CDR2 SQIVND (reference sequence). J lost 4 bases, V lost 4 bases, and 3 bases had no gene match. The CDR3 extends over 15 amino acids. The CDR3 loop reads CASSTLAGGYNEQFF. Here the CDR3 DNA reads TGTGCCAGTAGTACCTTAGCGGGAGGGTACAATGAGCAGTTCTTC.

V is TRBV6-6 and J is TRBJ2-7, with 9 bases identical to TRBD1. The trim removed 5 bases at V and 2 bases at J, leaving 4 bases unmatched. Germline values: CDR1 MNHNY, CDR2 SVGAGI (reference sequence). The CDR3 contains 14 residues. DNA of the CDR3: TGTGCCAGCAGTCGGGACAGGGCCACCTACGAGCAGTACTTC. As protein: CASSRDRATYEQYF.

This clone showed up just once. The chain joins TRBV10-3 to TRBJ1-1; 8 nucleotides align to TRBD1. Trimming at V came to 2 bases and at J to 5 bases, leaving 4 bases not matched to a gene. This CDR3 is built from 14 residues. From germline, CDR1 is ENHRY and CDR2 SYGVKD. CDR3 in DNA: TGTGCCATCAGTGAGAGGCAGGGGGCAACTGAAGCTTTCTTT. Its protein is CAISERQGATEAFF.

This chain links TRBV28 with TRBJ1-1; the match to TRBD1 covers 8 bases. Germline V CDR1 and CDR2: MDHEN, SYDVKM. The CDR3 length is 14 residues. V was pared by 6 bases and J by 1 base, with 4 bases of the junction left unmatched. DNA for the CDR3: TGTGCCAGCAGACCCGGGACAGGGAACACTGAAGCTTTCTTT. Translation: CASRPGTGNTEAFF. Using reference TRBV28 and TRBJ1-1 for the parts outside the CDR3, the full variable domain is DVKVTQSSRYLVKRTGEKVFLECVQDMDHENMFWYRQDPGLGLRLIYFSYDVKMKEKGDIPEGYSVSREKKERFSLILESASTNQTSMYLCASRPGTGNTEAFFGQGTRLTVV.

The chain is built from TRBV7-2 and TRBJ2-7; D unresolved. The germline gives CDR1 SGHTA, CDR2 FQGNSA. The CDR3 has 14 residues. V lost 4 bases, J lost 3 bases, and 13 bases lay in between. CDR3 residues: CASSSWRSLYEQYF. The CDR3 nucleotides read TGTGCCAGCAGCTCCTGGCGGAGCCTCTACGAGCAGTACTTC.

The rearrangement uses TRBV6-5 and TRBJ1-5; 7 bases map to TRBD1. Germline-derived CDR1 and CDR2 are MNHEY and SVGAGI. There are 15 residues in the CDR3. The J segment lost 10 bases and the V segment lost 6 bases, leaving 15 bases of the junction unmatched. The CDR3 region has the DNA TGTGCCAGCAGAACGGGACAGACCCCTTCTGGACCCCAGCATTTT. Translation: CASRTGQTPSGPQHF.

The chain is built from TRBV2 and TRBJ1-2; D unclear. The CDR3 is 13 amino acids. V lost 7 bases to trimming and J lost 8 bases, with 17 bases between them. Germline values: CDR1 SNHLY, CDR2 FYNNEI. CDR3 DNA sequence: TGTGCCAGCACCCCCTTAGAGGGTGGGGGCTACACCTTC. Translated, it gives CASTPLEGGGYTF. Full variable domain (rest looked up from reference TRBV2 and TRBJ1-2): EPEVTQTPSHQVTQMGQEVILRCVPISNHLYFYWYRQILGQKVEFLVSFYNNEISEKSEIFDDQFSVERPDGSNFTLKIRSTKLEDSAMYFCASTPLEGGGYTFGSGTRLTVV.